These 21 T cell receptor beta chains came from one sample sequenced in a study of cytomegalovirus exposure and HLA in healthy donors. PCR employed 60 Vbeta and 13 Jbeta primers. Libraries were prepared by immunoSEQ multiplex PCR; TCRdb keeps only in-frame clonotypes and omits some of them. The sample records roughly 110,000 clones, around three quarters being singletons. Sequencing input: PBMCs. The origin of the receptors is a woman aged 18-35 years in good health and CMV-seropositive.

The chain recombines TRBV19 with TRBJ2-1; D is perhaps TRBD2 (6 bases). Germline CDR1 LNHDA, CDR2 SQIVND (reference sequence). V lost 2 bases and J 3 bases, leaving 14 bases between the germline ends. This CDR3 contains 16 residues. The CDR3 coding sequence is TGTGCCAGTAGTATAAACCGGGACTCCGGCTACAATGAGCAGTTCTTC. This codes for CASSINRDSGYNEQFF.

The rearrangement joins TRBV14 to TRBJ1-1; 11 bases align to TRBD1. Trimming at V came to 3 bases and at J to 0 bases, leaving 9 bases not matched to a gene. CDR3 size: 18 residues. The germline V gene encodes CDR1 SGHDN and CDR2 FVKESK. Written as DNA, the CDR3 is TGTGCCAGCAGCCATTTTGGGGACAGGGGGTTAATGAACACTGAAGCTTTCTTT. Protein: CASSHFGDRGLMNTEAFF.

V and J are TRBV7-8 and TRBJ2-7; 8 positions match TRBD2. There are 14 residues in the CDR3. J lost 5 bases, V lost 2 bases, and 5 bases had no gene match. In germline, CDR1 is SGHVS, CDR2 FQNEAQ. The DNA for the CDR3 is TGTGCCAGCAGCTTAACTAGCGGCAGCCACGAGCAGTACTTC. The encoded protein is CASSLTSGSHEQYF.

V is TRBV11-2 and J is TRBJ1-1; D unclear. The CDR3 spans 14 residues. The V end lost 1 base, the J end lost 1 base, and 7 bases lay between the germline ends. Germline CDR1 and CDR2: SGHAT and FQNNGV. The CDR3 coding sequence is TGTGCCAGCAGCTTAGGACTGCAGAACACTGAAGCTTTCTTT. Protein product: CASSLGLQNTEAFF.

This rearrangement joins TRBV7-9 to TRBJ1-1, with D hard to call. Germline V lookup: CDR1 SEHNR, CDR2 FQNEAQ (reference sequence). V lost 1 base, J lost 8 bases, and 8 bases lay in between. The CDR3 has 12 residues. The CDR3 DNA reads as TGTGCCAGCAGCTTAGGTGCCCGGGAAGCTTTCTTT. Amino acid sequence: CASSLGAREAFF.

The gene calls are TRBV5-4 and TRBJ2-7, with D possibly TRBD2 on 5 matching bases. The CDR3 sequence is 14 residues long. Germline V gene data show CDR1 as SGHNT and CDR2 as YYREEE (reference sequence). V was trimmed by 0 bases and J by 6 bases, leaving 13 bases between them. DNA for the CDR3: TGTGCCAGCAGCTTGGACAGCGGTTACTCCGAGCAGTACTTC. Translating it yields CASSLDSGYSEQYF.

The CDR3 DNA is TGCGCCAGCAGCCCAGCGGGAGGATCCTACGAGCAGTACTTC. Its translation: CASSPAGGSYEQYF. The V call is TRBV5-1, the J call TRBJ2-7; 9 bases align to TRBD2. This CDR3 spans 14 amino acids. CDR1 and CDR2 from the germline V gene are SGHRS and YFSETQ. Losses at the gene ends were 4 bases for V and 1 base for J; bases not matched to a gene: 3.

The CDR3 sequence is CASSDGQRERKETQYF. Written as DNA, the CDR3 is TGTGCCAGCAGTGATGGCCAGCGGGAGCGGAAAGAGACCCAGTACTTC. This chain joins TRBV6-4 and TRBJ2-5; 8 bases are a match to TRBD2. This CDR3 contains 16 residues. Trimming removed 3 bases from V and 3 bases from J; junction bases left unmatched: 9. Germline V lookup: CDR1 MRHNA, CDR2 SNTAGT.

V usage is TRBV4-1 and J usage is TRBJ2-1, with 8 bases fitting TRBD2. J gave up 9 bases and V 8 bases, and 9 bases lay outside the gene matches. Germline CDR1 and CDR2: MGHRA and YSYEKL. The CDR3 consists of 13 residues. CDR3 amino acids: CASSHREGSEQFF. For the CDR3, the DNA is TGCGCCAGCTCTCACCGGGAGGGCAGTGAGCAGTTCTTC.

The chain couples TRBV21-1 to TRBJ2-7; TRBD1 was called by the table and not checked on the DNA. TRBV21-1 is a known pseudogene. The CDR3 is 13 amino acids. The DNA for the CDR3 is TGTGCCAGCAGCAAAGGACAGGGCTACGAGCAGTACTTC. Translation: CASSKGQGYEQYF.

This sequence joins TRBV7-9 and TRBJ1-2; 9 bases match TRBD1. This CDR3 has 18 amino acids. V dropped 4 bases and J dropped 3; count of bases not matched to a gene: 15. Per germline, CDR1 SEHNR and CDR2 FQNEAQ (reference sequence). The chain's CDR3 is CASSSTFPRTGEDYGYTF. CDR3 DNA sequence: TGTGCCAGCAGCTCAACGTTCCCCCGGACAGGGGAGGACTATGGCTACACCTTC.

V usage is TRBV6-6 and J usage is TRBJ2-2; maybe TRBD2 (5 bases). Germline CDR1 is MNHNY and CDR2 is SVGAGI (reference sequence). V dropped 8 bases and J dropped 0 bases, with 10 bases sitting between them. This CDR3 has 14 amino acids. The CDR3 DNA is TGTGCCAGCCAGACTAAGTCGAACACCGGGGAGCTGTTTTTT. Translating gives CASQTKSNTGELFF.

The rearrangement uses TRBV5-1 and TRBJ2-5; D gene ambiguous. Germline V lookup: CDR1 SGHRS, CDR2 YFSETQ. V gave up 2 bases and J gave up 5 bases, with 7 bases separating them. The CDR3 is 12 residues long. Written as DNA, the CDR3 is TGCGCCAGCAGCTTCGACATGGAGACCCAGTACTTC. This codes for CASSFDMETQYF.

The V gene is TRBV28, the J gene TRBJ2-2; 7 bases are shared with TRBD1. The trim removed 6 bases at V and 4 bases at J, leaving 8 bases unmatched. Germline loops: CDR1 MDHEN, CDR2 SYDVKM. This CDR3 spans 15 amino acids. The CDR3 coding sequence is TGTGCCAGCAGGCCTGCAGGGGGTAGCACCGGGGAGCTGTTTTTT. Amino acids: CASRPAGGSTGELFF.

This chain links TRBV2 with TRBJ1-2, with 7 bases fitting TRBD1. V gave up 6 bases and J gave up 8 bases; unmatched junction bases: 6. This CDR3 region has 12 residues. Germline assignment: CDR1 SNHLY and CDR2 FYNNEI. The CDR3, as DNA: TGTGCCAGCAGACGACAGGGACCCGGCTACACCTTC. This codes for CASRRQGPGYTF. Variable domain in full (rest from reference TRBV2 and TRBJ1-2): EPEVTQTPSHQVTQMGQEVILRCVPISNHLYFYWYRQILGQKVEFLVSFYNNEISEKSEIFDDQFSVERPDGSNFTLKIRSTKLEDSAMYFCASRRQGPGYTFGSGTRLTVV.

This rearrangement joins TRBV4-2 to TRBJ2-7, with 8 nucleotides matching TRBD2. Trimming at V came to 1 base and at J to 3 bases, leaving 5 bases not matched to a gene. The CDR3 covers 15 residues. Germline-derived CDR1 and CDR2 are LGHNA and YNFKEQ. CDR3 in DNA: TGTGCCAGCAGCCAAGCAATCGGGAGGGTCTACGAGCAGTACTTC. Protein product: CASSQAIGRVYEQYF.

This clone was seen more than once but under ten times. The rearrangement uses TRBV25-1 and TRBJ1-1; unclear D gene. This CDR3 has 13 amino acids. V was pared by 5 bases and J by 3 bases, with 10 bases between. Germline V lookup: CDR1 MGHDK, CDR2 SYGVNS. The CDR3 DNA follows: TGTGCCAGCAGTCAAGTCGGGGACACTGAAGCTTTCTTT. Its translation: CASSQVGDTEAFF.

The chain uses TRBV2 and TRBJ1-1, with D possibly TRBD1 on 5 matching bases. Germline values: CDR1 SNHLY, CDR2 FYNNEI. CDR3 size: 13 residues. Trimming took off 7 bases at V and 0 bases at J, with 9 bases between the two ends. CDR3: CASKTDMNTEAFF. In DNA, the CDR3 is TGTGCCAGCAAGACAGATATGAACACTGAAGCTTTCTTT.

The chain is built from TRBV5-1 and TRBJ2-2; tentative D call: TRBD1 (5 bases). Germline CDR1 and CDR2: SGHRS and YFSETQ. Trimming pared 4 bases from V and 2 bases from J, leaving 12 bases between. This CDR3 is 15 amino acids long. CDR3 loop: CASSPATANTGELFF. The CDR3 DNA reads as TGCGCCAGCAGCCCCGCGACAGCTAACACCGGGGAGCTGTTTTTT.

CDR3 region: CASSERTGPDEQYF. CDR3 DNA: TGTGCCAGCAGTGAGCGGACAGGGCCGGACGAGCAGTACTTC. The rearrangement joins TRBV2 to TRBJ2-7; 8 bases map to TRBD1. V lost 3 bases to trimming and J lost 5 bases; unmatched junction nucleotides: 6. CDR3 size: 14 residues. Germline CDR1 and CDR2: SNHLY and FYNNEI. Full variable domain (remainder filled in from reference TRBV2 and TRBJ2-7): EPEVTQTPSHQVTQMGQEVILRCVPISNHLYFYWYRQILGQKVEFLVSFYNNEISEKSEIFDDQFSVERPDGSNFTLKIRSTKLEDSAMYFCASSERTGPDEQYFGPGTRLTVT.

The CDR3 region is CAIRTGAADTQYF. The CDR3 region has the DNA TGTGCCATCCGGACAGGGGCGGCAGATACGCAGTATTTT. The rearrangement links TRBV10-3 to TRBJ2-3; 9 nucleotides match TRBD1. CDR3 length equals 13 residues. Germline V gives CDR1 ENHRY, CDR2 SYGVKD. The V and J ends lost 8 bases and 4 bases, in that order; junction bases with no gene match: 4.